This T cell receptor beta chain was identified in a study of blood T cell repertoires in COVID-19. The wider study: The origin of the acute and convalescent COVID-19 samples was the United States, Italy and Spain. In each case, the material was cDNA or gDNA derived from T cells, B-cell-depleted T cells, or PBMCs.

In the original analysis: Cell counts per sample came from amplifying reference gene primers. The assay was immunoSEQ multiplex PCR, and TCRdb's table has in-frame clones only and misses some. V, J and clone size were drawn from that table, and D and trimming were deduced from the DNA. This sample carries 160,000 or so clones, 89% of them seen once, and the ten largest clones take less than 3%. Germline V gene lookup returns CDR1 LGHNT and CDR2 FRNRAP. V was shortened by 0 bases and J by 0 bases, with 12 bases between the two germline ends. This CDR3 has 18 amino acids. The V call is TRBV12-5, the J call TRBJ2-6, with D uncertain. Sequencing was carried out using peripheral blood. This TCR derives from a man aged 55 to 70 with acute or convalescent COVID-19. CDR3 amino acids: CASGLVADGSSGANVLTF. Here the CDR3 DNA reads TGTGCTAGTGGTTTGGTAGCAGACGGGTCCTCTGGGGCCAACGTCCTGACTTTC.